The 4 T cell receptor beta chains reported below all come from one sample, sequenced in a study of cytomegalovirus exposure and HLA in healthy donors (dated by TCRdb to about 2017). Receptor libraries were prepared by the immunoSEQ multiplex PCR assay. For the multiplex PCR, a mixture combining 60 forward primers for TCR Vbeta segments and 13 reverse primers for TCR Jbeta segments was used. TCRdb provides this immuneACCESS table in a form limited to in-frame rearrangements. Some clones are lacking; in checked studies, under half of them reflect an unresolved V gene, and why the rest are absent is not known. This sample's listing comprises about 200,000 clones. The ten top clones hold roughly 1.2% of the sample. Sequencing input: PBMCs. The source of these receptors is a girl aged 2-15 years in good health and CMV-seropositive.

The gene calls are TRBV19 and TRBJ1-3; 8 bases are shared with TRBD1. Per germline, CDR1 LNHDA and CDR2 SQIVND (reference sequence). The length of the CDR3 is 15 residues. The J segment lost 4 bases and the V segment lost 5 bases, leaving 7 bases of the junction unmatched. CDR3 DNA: TGTGCCAGTAGTCCTCGACAGGGGTTCGGAAACACCATATATTTT. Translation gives CASSPRQGFGNTIYF.

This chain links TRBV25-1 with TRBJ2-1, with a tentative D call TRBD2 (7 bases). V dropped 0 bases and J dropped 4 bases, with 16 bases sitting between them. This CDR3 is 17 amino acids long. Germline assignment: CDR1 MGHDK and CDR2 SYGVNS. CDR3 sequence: CASSEYMGGGGYNEQFF. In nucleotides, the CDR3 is TGTGCCAGCAGTGAATATATGGGGGGAGGGGGTTACAATGAGCAGTTCTTC.

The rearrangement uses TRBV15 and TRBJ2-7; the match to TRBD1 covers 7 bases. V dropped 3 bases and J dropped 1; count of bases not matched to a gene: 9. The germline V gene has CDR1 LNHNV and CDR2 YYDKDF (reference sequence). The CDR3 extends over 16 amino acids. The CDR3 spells CATSSVDRALSYEQYF. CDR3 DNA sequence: TGTGCCACCAGCAGTGTAGACAGGGCCCTTTCCTACGAGCAGTACTTC.

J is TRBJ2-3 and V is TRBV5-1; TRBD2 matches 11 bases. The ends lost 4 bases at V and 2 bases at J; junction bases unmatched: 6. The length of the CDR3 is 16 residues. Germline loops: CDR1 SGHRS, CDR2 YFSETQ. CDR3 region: CASSPGLAEYTDTQYF. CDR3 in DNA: TGCGCCAGCAGCCCGGGACTAGCGGAATACACAGATACGCAGTATTTT.